Following are 4 T cell receptor beta chains from one sample sequenced in a study of cytomegalovirus exposure and HLA in healthy donors. The PCR had 60 Vbeta and 13 Jbeta primers. TCRdb's table, derived via immunoSEQ multiplex PCR, lists solely in-frame clones and lacks some. This sample yields roughly 160,000 clones, of which around 80% are seen a single time; roughly 8.2% belongs to the top ten. The sequencing sample was made of PBMCs. Every receptor here comes from a woman in her thirties or forties in good health and CMV-seropositive.

CDR3 DNA sequence: TGTGCCAGCAGCCAAGGACGGGGGACAGGGCGTTCATCCTACGAGCAGTACTTC. Translated, it gives CASSQGRGTGRSSYEQYF. The chain combines TRBV4-2 with TRBJ2-7, with 9 bases lining up with TRBD1. The CDR3 runs to 18 residues. V shed 1 base and J 1 base; nucleotides not matched to a gene: 11. Per the germline V gene, CDR1 is LGHNA and CDR2 is YNFKEQ.

The chain recombines TRBV27 with TRBJ2-1; perhaps TRBD1 as D (5 bases). The CDR3 has 13 residues. V was cut by 3 bases and J by 10 bases, with 13 bases left in between. Germline loops: CDR1 MNHEY, CDR2 SMNVEV (reference sequence). The CDR3 here is CASSFIIGHEQFF. CDR3 sequence (DNA): TGTGCCAGCAGTTTTATTATCGGACACGAGCAGTTCTTC.

The chain couples TRBV28 to TRBJ2-7, with a possible D match to TRBD2 (5 bases). CDR1 is MDHEN and CDR2 is SYDVKM in the germline V gene. Trimming stripped 1 base from V and 4 bases from J, with 14 bases between. The CDR3 totals 15 residues. CDR3 loop: CASSLLRDLSYEQYF. The DNA of the CDR3 is TGTGCCAGCAGTTTATTGAGGGATTTGTCTTACGAGCAGTACTTC.

The rearrangement links TRBV27 to TRBJ2-1; 16 bases fit TRBD2. The CDR3 spans 20 residues. V gave up 5 bases and J gave up 1 base; unmatched junction bases: 11. Germline assignment: CDR1 MNHEY and CDR2 SMNVEV (reference sequence). The CDR3 sequence is CASSPPPGLAGGVSYNEQFF. CDR3 DNA sequence: TGTGCCAGCAGTCCCCCTCCGGGACTAGCGGGAGGGGTATCCTACAATGAGCAGTTCTTC.